This T cell receptor beta chain was captured in a study of OX40 agonist ivuxolimab in advanced cancers. In the study overall: Each dose-escalation patient presented with hepatocellular carcinoma, melanoma, renal cell or head and neck cancer. Study-wide results and caveats: It was not determined which antigens were specifically recognized by the peripheral T cells that had undergone clonal expansion. Clonal expansion from baseline to week 6 occurred in both CD4+ and CD8+ T cells.

The table came from immunoSEQ multiplex PCR; TCRdb's copy has only in-frame clones and leaves some out. The table lists 52,000 or so clones, less than 90% of them singletons. Germline V gene lookup returns CDR1 KGHSH and CDR2 LQKENI. The CDR3 consists of 14 residues. Between the trimmed V and J ends, which lost 2 bases and 5 bases, there was a span of 10 bases. Of note for this clone: As yet, its antigen is unknown.

The specimen comprised CD4+ or CD8+ T cells sorted from blood, sampled in a trial of the OX40 agonist ivuxolimab. This chain links TRBV18 with TRBJ2-1; a weak D match, TRBD2 (5 bases). This TCR came from an adult with an advanced solid tumor such as melanoma, head and neck, liver or kidney cancer. For the CDR3, the DNA is TGTGCCAGCTCACCAGGGGTGAGGGACAATGAGCAGTTCTTC. Translation gives CASSPGVRDNEQFF.